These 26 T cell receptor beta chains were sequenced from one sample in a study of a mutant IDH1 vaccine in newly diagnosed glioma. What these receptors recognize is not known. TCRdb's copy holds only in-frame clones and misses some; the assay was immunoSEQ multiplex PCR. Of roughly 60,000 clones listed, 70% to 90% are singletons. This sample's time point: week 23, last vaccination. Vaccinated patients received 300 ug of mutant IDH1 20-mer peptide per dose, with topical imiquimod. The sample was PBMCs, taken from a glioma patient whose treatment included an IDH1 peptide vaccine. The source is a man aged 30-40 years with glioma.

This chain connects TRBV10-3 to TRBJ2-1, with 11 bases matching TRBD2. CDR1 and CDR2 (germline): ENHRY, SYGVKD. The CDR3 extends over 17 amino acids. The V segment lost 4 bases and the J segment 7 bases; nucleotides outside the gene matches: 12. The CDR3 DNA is TGTGCCATCAGTGGGATAGGGGCTAGCGGGGGGTCAAATGAGCAGTTCTTC. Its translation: CAISGIGASGGSNEQFF.

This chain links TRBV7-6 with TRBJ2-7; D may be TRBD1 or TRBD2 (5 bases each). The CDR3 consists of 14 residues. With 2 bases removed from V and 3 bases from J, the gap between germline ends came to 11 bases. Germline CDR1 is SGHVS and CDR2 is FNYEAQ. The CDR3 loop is CASSLSGALYEQYF. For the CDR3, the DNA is TGTGCCAGCAGCTTATCCGGGGCCCTCTACGAGCAGTACTTC.

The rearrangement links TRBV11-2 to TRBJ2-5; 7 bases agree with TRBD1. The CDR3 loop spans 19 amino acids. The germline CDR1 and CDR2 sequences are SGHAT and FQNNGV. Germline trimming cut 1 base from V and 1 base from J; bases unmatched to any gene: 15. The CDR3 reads CASSLVVWNRTGRQETQYF. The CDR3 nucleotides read TGTGCCAGCAGCTTAGTTGTGTGGAATAGGACAGGACGCCAAGAGACCCAGTACTTC.

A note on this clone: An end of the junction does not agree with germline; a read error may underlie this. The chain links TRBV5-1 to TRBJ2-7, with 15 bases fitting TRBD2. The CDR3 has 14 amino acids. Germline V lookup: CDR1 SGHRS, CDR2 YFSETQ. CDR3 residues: CASSLGTSGGNEDF. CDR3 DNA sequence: TGCGCCAGCAGCCTCGGGACTAGCGGGGGGAATGAGGACTTC.

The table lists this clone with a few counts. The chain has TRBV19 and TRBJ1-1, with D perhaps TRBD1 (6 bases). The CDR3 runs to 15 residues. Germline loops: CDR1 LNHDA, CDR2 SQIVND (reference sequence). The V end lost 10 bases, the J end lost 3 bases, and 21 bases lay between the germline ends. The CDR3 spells CAIIARNGGHTEAFF. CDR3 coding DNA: TGTGCCATTATCGCCCGTAACGGGGGGCACACTGAAGCTTTCTTT.

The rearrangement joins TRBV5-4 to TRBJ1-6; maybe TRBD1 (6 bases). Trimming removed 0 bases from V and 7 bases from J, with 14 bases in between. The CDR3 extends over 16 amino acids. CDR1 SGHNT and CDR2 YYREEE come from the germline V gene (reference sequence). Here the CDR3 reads CASSLEGGLGNSPLHF. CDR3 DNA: TGTGCCAGCAGCTTGGAAGGGGGGCTTGGGAATTCACCCCTCCACTTT.

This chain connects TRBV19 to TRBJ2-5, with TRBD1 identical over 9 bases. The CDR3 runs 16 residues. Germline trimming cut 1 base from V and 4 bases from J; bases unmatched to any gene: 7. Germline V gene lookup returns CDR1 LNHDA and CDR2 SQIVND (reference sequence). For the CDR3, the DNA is TGTGCCAGTAGTATAGCGGGACAGGGTTCATTAGAGACCCAGTACTTC. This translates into CASSIAGQGSLETQYF.

CDR3 residues: CASSLAGGRGKNTEAFF. CDR3 nucleotide sequence: TGTGCCAGCAGCTTGGCCGGGGGCAGGGGGAAAAACACTGAAGCTTTCTTT. The V and J genes are TRBV5-6 and TRBJ1-1; 7 bases are a match to TRBD1. The length of the CDR3 is 17 residues. Germline trimming cut 0 bases from V and 2 bases from J; bases unmatched to any gene: 10. Germline V gene lookup returns CDR1 SGHDT and CDR2 YYEEEE.

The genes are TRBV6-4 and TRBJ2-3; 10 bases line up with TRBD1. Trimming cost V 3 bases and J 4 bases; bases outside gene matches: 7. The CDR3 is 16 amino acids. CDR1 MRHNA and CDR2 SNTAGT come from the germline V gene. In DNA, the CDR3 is TGTGCCAGCAGTGAACTAGGACAGGGGGGAGCAGATACGCAGTATTTT. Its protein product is CASSELGQGGADTQYF.

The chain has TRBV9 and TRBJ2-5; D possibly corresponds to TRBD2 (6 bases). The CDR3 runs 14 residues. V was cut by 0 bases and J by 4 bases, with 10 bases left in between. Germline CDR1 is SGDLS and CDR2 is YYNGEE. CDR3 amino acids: CASSVGRVAETQYF. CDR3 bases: TGTGCCAGCAGCGTAGGGAGGGTCGCAGAGACCCAGTACTTC. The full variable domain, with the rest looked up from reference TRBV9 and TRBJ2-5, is DSGVTQTPKHLITATGQRVTLRCSPRSGDLSVYWYQQSLDQGLQFLIQYYNGEERAKGNILERFSAQQFPDLHSELNLSSLELGDSALYFCASSVGRVAETQYFGPGTRLLVL.

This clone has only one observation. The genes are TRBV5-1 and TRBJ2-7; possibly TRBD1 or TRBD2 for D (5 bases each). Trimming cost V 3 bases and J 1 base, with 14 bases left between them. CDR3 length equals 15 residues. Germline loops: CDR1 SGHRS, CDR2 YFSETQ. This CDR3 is CASSWTGTTSYEQYF. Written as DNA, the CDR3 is TGCGCCAGCAGCTGGACCGGGACCACATCCTACGAGCAGTACTTC.

The CDR3 bases are TGTGCCAGCACCCGAGCTGGGGCAGAGACCCAGTACTTC. It is translated as CASTRAGAETQYF. The rearrangement links TRBV25-1 to TRBJ2-5; TRBD1 is a possible D gene (5 bases). V was clipped by 7 bases and J by 4 bases, with 13 bases between them. Germline lookup yields CDR1 MGHDK and CDR2 SYGVNS. The CDR3 is 13 amino acids.

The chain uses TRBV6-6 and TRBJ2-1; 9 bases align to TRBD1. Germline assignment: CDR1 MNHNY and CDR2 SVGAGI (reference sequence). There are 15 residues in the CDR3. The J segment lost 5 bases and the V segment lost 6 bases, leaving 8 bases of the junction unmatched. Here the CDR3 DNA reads TGTGCCAGCAGCCTGGCGGGACAGGGTAACAATGAGCAGTTCTTC. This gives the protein CASSLAGQGNNEQFF.

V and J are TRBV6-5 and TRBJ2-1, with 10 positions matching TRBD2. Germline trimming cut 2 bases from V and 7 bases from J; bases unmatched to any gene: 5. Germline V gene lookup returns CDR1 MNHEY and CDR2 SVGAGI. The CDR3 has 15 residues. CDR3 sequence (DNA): TGTGCCAGCAGTTACGTCTCTAGCGGGGGTAATGAGCAGTTCTTC. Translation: CASSYVSSGGNEQFF.

Here the CDR3 DNA reads TGTGCCAGCAGCTTAGGCCGGGACCGACTTGCCTACGAGCAGTACTTC. Protein sequence: CASSLGRDRLAYEQYF. V is TRBV7-2 and J is TRBJ2-7; D is possibly TRBD1 or TRBD2 (5 bases each). The CDR3 length is 16 residues. Germline values: CDR1 SGHTA, CDR2 FQGNSA. V lost 1 base and J 2 bases, leaving 15 bases between the germline ends.

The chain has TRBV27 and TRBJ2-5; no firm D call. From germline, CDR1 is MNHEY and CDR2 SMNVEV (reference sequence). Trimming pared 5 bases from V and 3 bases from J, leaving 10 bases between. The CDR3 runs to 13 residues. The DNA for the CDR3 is TGTGCCAGCAGTCTACAAATCAAAGAGACCCAGTACTTC. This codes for CASSLQIKETQYF.

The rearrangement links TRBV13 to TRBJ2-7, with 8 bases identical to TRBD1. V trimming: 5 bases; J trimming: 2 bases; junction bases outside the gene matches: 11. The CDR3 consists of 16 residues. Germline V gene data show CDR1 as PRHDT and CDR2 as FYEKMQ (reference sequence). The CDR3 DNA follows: TGTGCCAGCAGCGAGAGGGGACAGGAACGTCCCTACGAGCAGTACTTC. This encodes CASSERGQERPYEQYF.

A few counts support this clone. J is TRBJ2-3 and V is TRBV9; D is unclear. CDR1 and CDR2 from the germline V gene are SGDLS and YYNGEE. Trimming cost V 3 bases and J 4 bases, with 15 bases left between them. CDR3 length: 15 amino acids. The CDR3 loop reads CASSAGPHGSDTQYF. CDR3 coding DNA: TGTGCCAGCAGCGCCGGGCCCCACGGGTCAGATACGCAGTATTTT.

The DNA of the CDR3 is TGTGCCAGCAGCTTATCCACCCCAAGGAGGTCAACTTCAACTAATGAAAAACTGTTTTTT. Translated: CASSLSTPRRSTSTNEKLFF. This chain uses TRBV5-4 with TRBJ1-4; D remains ambiguous. V dropped 2 bases and J dropped 0 bases, with 23 bases sitting between them. CDR1 is SGHNT and CDR2 is YYREEE in the germline V gene (reference sequence). This CDR3 comprises 20 residues.

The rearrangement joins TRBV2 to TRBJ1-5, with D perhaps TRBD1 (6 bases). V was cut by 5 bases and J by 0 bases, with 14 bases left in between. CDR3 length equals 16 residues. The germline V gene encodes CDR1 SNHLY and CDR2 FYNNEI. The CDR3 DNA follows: TGTGCCAGCAGTTTGACAGGTCTGGATAGCAATCAGCCCCAGCATTTT. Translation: CASSLTGLDSNQPQHF.

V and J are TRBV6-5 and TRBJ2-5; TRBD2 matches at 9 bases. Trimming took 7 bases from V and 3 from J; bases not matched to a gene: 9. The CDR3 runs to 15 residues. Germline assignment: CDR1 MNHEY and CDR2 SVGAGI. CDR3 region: CASTLMASGEETQYF. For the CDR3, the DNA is TGTGCCAGCACCCTGATGGCTAGCGGGGAAGAGACCCAGTACTTC.

The CDR3, as DNA: TGTGCCTGGATTGGGCGCCCTGGCCATGAGCAGTTCTTC. It is translated as CAWIGRPGHEQFF. The genes are TRBV30 and TRBJ2-1; D not certain. With 4 bases removed from V and 8 bases from J, the gap between germline ends came to 15 bases. The CDR3 runs 13 residues. The germline V gene encodes CDR1 GTSNPN and CDR2 SVGIG (reference sequence).

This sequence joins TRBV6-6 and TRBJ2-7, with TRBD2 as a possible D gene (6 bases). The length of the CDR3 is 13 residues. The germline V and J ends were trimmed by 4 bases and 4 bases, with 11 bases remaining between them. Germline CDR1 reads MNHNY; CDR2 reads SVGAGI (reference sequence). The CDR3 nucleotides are TGTGCCAGCAGTTCCCCGGGAGCTTACGAGCAGTACTTC. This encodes CASSSPGAYEQYF.

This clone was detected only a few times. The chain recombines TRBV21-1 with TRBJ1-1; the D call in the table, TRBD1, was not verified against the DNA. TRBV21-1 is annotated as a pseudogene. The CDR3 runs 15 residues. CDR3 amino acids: CASSKKGRVVTEAFF. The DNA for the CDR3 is TGTGCCAGCAGCAAAAAGGGCAGGGTAGTGACTGAAGCTTTCTTT.

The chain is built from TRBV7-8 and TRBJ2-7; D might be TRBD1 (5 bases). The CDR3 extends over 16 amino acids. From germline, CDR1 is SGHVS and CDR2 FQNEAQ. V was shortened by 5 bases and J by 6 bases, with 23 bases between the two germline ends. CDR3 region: CASSILQDPLLGEQYF. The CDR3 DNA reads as TGTGCCAGCAGCATATTACAGGACCCCCTTTTAGGCGAGCAGTACTTC.

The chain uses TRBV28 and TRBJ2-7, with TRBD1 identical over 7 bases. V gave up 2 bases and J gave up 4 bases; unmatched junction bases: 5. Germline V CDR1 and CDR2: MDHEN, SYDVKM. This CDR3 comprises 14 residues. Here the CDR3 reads CASSLRQGQYEQYF. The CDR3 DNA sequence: TGTGCCAGCAGTTTAAGACAGGGTCAATACGAGCAGTACTTC.